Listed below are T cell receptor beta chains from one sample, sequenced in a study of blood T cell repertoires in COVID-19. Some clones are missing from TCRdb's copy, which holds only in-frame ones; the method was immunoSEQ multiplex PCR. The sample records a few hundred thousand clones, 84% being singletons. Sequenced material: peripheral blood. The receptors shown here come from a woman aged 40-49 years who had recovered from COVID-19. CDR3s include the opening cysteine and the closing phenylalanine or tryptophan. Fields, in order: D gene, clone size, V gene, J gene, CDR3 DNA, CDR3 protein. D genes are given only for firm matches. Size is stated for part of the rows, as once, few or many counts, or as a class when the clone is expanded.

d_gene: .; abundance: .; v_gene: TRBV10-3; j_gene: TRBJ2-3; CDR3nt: .; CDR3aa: CAISSSGGTQSNTQYF
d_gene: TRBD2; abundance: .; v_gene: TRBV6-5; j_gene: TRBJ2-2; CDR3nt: TGTGCCAGCCCGGGACTAAACACCGGGGAGCTGTTTTTT; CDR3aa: CASPGLNTGELFF
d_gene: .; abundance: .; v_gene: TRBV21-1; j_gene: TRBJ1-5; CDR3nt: TGTGCCAGCAGCGAAGCGGGACAGGGCCGACAGTTATGTCAGCCCCAGCATTTT; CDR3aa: CASSEAGQGRQLCQPQHF
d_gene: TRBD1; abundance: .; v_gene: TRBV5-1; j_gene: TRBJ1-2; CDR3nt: TGCGCCAGCAGCTCCCAGACAGGGGTAGTCTATGGCTACACCTTC; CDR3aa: CASSSQTGVVYGYTF
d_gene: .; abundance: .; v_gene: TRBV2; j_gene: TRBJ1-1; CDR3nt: TGTGCCAGCAGTGAAACGGCGGCGAACACTGAAGCTTTCTTT; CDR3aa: CASSETAANTEAFF
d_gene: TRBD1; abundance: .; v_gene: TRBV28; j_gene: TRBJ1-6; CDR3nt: TGTGCCAGTACATCCGGGACAGGGGTTTATTCACCCCTCCACTTT; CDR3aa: CASTSGTGVYSPLHF
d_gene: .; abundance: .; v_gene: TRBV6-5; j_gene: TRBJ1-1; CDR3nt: TGTGCCAGCATACGTAAAGTTCGGGCTTTCTTT; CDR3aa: CASIRKVRAFF
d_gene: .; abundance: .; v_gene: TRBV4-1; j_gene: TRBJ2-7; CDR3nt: TGCGCCAGCAGCCAGGGGCTCTCCTACGAGCAGTACTTC; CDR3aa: CASSQGLSYEQYF
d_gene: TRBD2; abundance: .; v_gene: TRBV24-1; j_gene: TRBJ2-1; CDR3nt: TGTGCCACCAGTGACCCTAGCGGGGGGGGGTACAATGAGCAGTTCTTC; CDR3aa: CATSDPSGGGYNEQFF
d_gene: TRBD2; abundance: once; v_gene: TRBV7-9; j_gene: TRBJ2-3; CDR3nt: TGTGCCAGCAGTGCTAGCGGGCCAAGAGATACGCAGTATTTT; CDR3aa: CASSASGPRDTQYF
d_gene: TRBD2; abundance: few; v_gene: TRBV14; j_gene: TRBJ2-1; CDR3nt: TGTGCCAGCAGCCCCGCCCTCCTCCGGGGGGGAAATGAGCAGTTCTTC; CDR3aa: CASSPALLRGGNEQFF
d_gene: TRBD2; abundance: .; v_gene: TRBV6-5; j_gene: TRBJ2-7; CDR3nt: TGTGCCAGCAGGTCCGTACTAGCGAGCTCCTACGAGCAGTACTTC; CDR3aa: CASRSVLASSYEQYF
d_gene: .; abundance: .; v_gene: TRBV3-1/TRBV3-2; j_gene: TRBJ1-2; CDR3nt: TGTGCCAGCAGCCAGGATTGGACTGCCGGGGGGGGCTACACCTTC; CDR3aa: CASSQDWTAGGGYTF
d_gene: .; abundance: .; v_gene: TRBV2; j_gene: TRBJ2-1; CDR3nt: TGTGCCAGCCTGGGCCTATACAATGAGCAGTTCTTC; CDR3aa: CASLGLYNEQFF
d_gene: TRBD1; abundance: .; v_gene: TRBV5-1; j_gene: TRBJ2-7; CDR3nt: TGCGCCAGCAGTTTGACAGGGCTCGAGCAGTACTTC; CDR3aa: CASSLTGLEQYF
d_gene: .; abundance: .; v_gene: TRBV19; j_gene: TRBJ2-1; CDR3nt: TGTGCCAGTAGTATGTCGAGTATCCGTCCCAATGAGCAGTTCTTC; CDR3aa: CASSMSSIRPNEQFF
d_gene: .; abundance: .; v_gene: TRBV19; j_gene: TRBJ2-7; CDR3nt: TGTGCCAGTAGTATAGGGCCACAGGGAGTCTACGAGCAGTACTTC; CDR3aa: CASSIGPQGVYEQYF
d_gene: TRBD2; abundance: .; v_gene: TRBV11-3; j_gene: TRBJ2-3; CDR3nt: TGTGCCAGCAGCTTAGAGGGGGCGTGGGGACTAGGTGGCCGTCCGAGCACAGATACGCAGTATTTT; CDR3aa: CASSLEGAWGLGGRPSTDTQYF
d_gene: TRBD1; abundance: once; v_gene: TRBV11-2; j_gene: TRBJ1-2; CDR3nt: TGTGCCAGCAGCTCCTCGGACAGGGTACAGGGCTACACCTTC; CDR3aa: CASSSSDRVQGYTF
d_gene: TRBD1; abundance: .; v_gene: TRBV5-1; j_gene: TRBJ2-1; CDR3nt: TGCGCCAGCAGCGCCGGCCTACCGGGACAGGGGTTCTTC; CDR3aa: CASSAGLPGQGFF
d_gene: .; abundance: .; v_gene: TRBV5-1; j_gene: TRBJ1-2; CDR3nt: TGCGCCAGCAGCTTGGACATTCGGCGGCATGGCTACACCTTC; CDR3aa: CASSLDIRRHGYTF
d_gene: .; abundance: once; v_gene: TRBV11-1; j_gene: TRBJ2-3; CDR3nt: TGTGCCAGCAGCTTGGCGGGACTCCAACTAGATACGCAGTATTTT; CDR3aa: CASSLAGLQLDTQYF
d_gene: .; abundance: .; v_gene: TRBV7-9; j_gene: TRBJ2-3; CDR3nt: TGTGCCAGCAGCTTAGTGGCAGCGGCGCAGTATTTT; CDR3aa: CASSLVAAAQYF
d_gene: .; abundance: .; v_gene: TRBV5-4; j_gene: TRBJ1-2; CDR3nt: TGTGCCAGCAGCTTGTTGGGGACAACTTATGGCTACACCTTC; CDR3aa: CASSLLGTTYGYTF
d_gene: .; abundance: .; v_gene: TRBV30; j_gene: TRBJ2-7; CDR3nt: TGTGCCTGGAGAATGCAGGGGTTCGGCCCCTACGAGCAGTACTTC; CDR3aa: CAWRMQGFGPYEQYF
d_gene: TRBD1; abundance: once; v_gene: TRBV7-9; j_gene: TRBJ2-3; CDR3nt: TGTGCCAGCAGCTTTATGTCGTCAGGGGGCAGATTTTGGTCGGATACGCAGTATTTT; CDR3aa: CASSFMSSGGRFWSDTQYF
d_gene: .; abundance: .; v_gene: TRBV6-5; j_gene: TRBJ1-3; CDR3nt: TGTGCCAGTTCTATAGGGAGCTCTGGAAACACCATATATTTT; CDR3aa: CASSIGSSGNTIYF
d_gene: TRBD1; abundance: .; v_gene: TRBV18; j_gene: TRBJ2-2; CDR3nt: TGTGCCAGCTCACCCCGCGGGACAGGGTCAAGTCCCGGGGAGCTGTTTTTT; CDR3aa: CASSPRGTGSSPGELFF
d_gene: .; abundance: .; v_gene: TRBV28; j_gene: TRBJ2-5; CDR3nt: TGTGCCAGCAGACCCCGGCGGGGTCAAGAGACCCAGTACTTC; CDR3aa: CASRPRRGQETQYF
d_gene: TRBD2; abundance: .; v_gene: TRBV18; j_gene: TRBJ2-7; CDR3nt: TGTGCCAGCTCACCATTGGGAGGGTTGAGGAACGAGCAGTACTTC; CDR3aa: CASSPLGGLRNEQYF
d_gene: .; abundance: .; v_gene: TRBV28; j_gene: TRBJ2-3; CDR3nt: TGTGCCAGCAGTACGCCCCTGCGAGATAGCACAGATACGCAGTATTTT; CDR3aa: CASSTPLRDSTDTQYF
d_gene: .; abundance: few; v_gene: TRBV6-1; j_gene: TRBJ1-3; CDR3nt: TGTGCCAGCAGTGAGGAGGGAAACACCATATATTTT; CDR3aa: CASSEEGNTIYF
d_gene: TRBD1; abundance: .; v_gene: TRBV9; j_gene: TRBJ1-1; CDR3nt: TGTGCCAGCAGCGATACAGGGGCCCGCGACACTGAAGCTTTCTTT; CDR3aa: CASSDTGARDTEAFF
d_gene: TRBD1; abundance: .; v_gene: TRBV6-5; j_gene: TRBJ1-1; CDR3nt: TGTGCCAGCAGTCTACAGGGGGCGAGTGAAGCTTTCTTT; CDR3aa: CASSLQGASEAFF
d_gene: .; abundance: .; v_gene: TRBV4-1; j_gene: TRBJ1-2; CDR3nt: TGCGCCAGCAGCCAAGTTTTACAGGCGATTTCCAGCCTCTATGGCTACACCTTC; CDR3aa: CASSQVLQAISSLYGYTF
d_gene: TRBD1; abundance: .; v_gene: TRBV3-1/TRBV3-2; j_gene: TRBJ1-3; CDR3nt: TGTGCCAGCAGCCAAAGGGGCAGGGGGCTTTATGGAAACACCATATATTTT; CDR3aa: CASSQRGRGLYGNTIYF
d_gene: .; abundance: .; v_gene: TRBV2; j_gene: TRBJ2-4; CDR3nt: TGTGCCAGCAGTGAAGCGAGAGGAAGGGGAACGGCCAAAAACATTCAGTACTTC; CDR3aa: CASSEARGRGTAKNIQYF
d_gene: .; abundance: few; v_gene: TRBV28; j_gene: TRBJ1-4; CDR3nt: TGTGCCAGCAGTTTCTGGGCCCCGGGAGGAACTAATGAAAAACTGTTTTTT; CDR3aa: CASSFWAPGGTNEKLFF
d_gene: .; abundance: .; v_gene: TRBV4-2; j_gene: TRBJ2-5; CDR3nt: TGTGCCAGCAGCCAGGAAACAGGCCAAGAGACCCAGTACTTC; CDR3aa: CASSQETGQETQYF
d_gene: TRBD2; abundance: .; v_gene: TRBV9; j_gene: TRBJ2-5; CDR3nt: TGTGCCAGCAGCGTAGATCAAGGGAGGGCCCAGTACTTC; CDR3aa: CASSVDQGRAQYF
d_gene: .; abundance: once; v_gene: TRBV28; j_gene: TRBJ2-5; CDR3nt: TGTGCCAGCAGTTACGGGGGCCAAGAGACCCAGTACTTC; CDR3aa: CASSYGGQETQYF
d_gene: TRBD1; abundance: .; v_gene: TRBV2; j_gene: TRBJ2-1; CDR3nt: TGTGCCAGCACTACCCTACCGGGACAGGGCCGAAGATACAATGAGCAGTTCTTC; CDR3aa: CASTTLPGQGRRYNEQFF
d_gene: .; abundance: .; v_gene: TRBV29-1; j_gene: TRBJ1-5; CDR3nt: TGCAGCGTGAGTGGCGCAGGGGCCCAGCCCCAGCATTTT; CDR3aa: CSVSGAGAQPQHF
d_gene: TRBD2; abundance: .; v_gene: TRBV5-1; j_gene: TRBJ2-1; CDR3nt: TGCGCCAGCAGCTTGAGTAGCGGGGGGATTGAGCAGTTCTTC; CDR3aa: CASSLSSGGIEQFF
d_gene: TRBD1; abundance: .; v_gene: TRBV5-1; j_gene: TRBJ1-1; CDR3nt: TGCGCCAGCAGCTCATTGACAGGGGCCGGGTCGGGCACTGAAGCTTTCTTT; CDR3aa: CASSSLTGAGSGTEAFF